A selection of T cell receptor beta chains follows, all from one sample in a study of regulatory T cells in long-lasting Graves disease. TCRdb reanalysed the multiplex PCR reads using MiXCR and keeps one entry per CDR3 protein. The sample shows about 220,000 distinct CDR3 sequences, roughly 19% of them seen only once. This sample also belongs to another study, concerning T cells in Graves' hyperthyroidism and ophthalmopathy.

The sequencing used peripheral blood mononuclear cells (PBMCs), collected at new diagnosis, from a patient treated with antithyroid drugs. These receptors were collected from a woman younger than 45 with Graves disease. CDR3s include the opening cysteine and the closing phenylalanine or tryptophan. Each record gives: J gene, V gene, D gene, clone size, CDR3 length, CDR3 protein, CDR3 DNA. The D gene is left open where the match is weak. Expanded clones are given a class, and other clones once, few, many or no size at all.

J gene: TRBJ1-6
V gene: TRBV9
D gene: .
clone size: many
CDR3 length: 13
CDR3 protein: CASSGTGNSPLHF
CDR3 DNA: TGTGCCAGCAGTGGAACAGGGAATTCACCCCTCCACTTT

J gene: TRBJ2-5
V gene: TRBV3-1
D gene: .
clone size: .
CDR3 length: 15
CDR3 protein: CASSQGTGWGETQYF
CDR3 DNA: TGTGCCAGCAGCCAAGGCACAGGATGGGGGGAGACCCAGTACTTC

J gene: TRBJ2-7
V gene: TRBV20-1
D gene: TRBD2
clone size: .
CDR3 length: 15
CDR3 protein: CSARGVAGGRGEQYF
CDR3 DNA: TGCAGTGCTCGTGGGGTAGCGGGAGGGCGGGGGGAGCAGTACTTC

J gene: TRBJ2-7
V gene: TRBV20-1
D gene: .
clone size: many
CDR3 length: 13
CDR3 protein: CSARAGHSYEQYF
CDR3 DNA: TGCAGTGCTAGAGCGGGACACTCCTACGAGCAGTACTTC

J gene: TRBJ2-1
V gene: TRBV19
D gene: TRBD2
clone size: many
CDR3 length: 16
CDR3 protein: CASSRTSGRANNEQFF
CDR3 DNA: TGTGCCAGTAGTCGTACTAGCGGGAGGGCTAACAATGAGCAGTTCTTC

J gene: TRBJ1-2
V gene: TRBV28
D gene: .
clone size: many
CDR3 length: 13
CDR3 protein: CASSPPANYGYTF
CDR3 DNA: TGTGCCAGCAGCCCCCCGGCTAACTATGGCTACACCTTC

J gene: TRBJ1-5
V gene: TRBV28
D gene: .
clone size: many
CDR3 length: 15
CDR3 protein: CASTPTGAVYQPQHF
CDR3 DNA: TGTGCCAGCACCCCGACAGGAGCGGTATATCAGCCCCAGCATTTT

J gene: TRBJ1-2
V gene: TRBV5-1
D gene: .
clone size: many
CDR3 length: 17
CDR3 protein: CASSLGQGAQFRDGYTF
CDR3 DNA: TGCGCCAGCAGCTTGGGTCAAGGGGCCCAATTTAGGGATGGCTACACCTTC

J gene: TRBJ2-4
V gene: TRBV20-1
D gene: TRBD2
clone size: many
CDR3 length: 17
CDR3 protein: CSARDSSGGDAKNIQYF
CDR3 DNA: TGCAGTGCTAGAGATTCCAGCGGGGGAGACGCCAAAAACATTCAGTACTTC

J gene: TRBJ2-1
V gene: TRBV15
D gene: .
clone size: many
CDR3 length: 14
CDR3 protein: CATSKRGSGNEQFF
CDR3 DNA: TGTGCCACCAGCAAGAGAGGTTCAGGGAATGAGCAGTTCTTC

J gene: TRBJ1-5
V gene: TRBV20-1
D gene: .
clone size: many
CDR3 length: 14
CDR3 protein: CSARNPNSNQPQHF
CDR3 DNA: TGCAGTGCTAGGAATCCTAATAGCAATCAGCCCCAGCATTTT

J gene: TRBJ1-3
V gene: TRBV6-5
D gene: .
clone size: many
CDR3 length: 15
CDR3 protein: CASSYAEGGGNTIYF
CDR3 DNA: TGTGCCAGCAGTTATGCGGAAGGAGGTGGAAACACCATATATTTT

J gene: TRBJ1-4
V gene: TRBV6-1
D gene: .
clone size: many
CDR3 length: 16
CDR3 protein: CASSESADGAGEKLFF
CDR3 DNA: TGTGCCAGCAGTGAGAGTGCGGACGGTGCGGGGGAAAAACTGTTTTTT

J gene: TRBJ2-1
V gene: TRBV27
D gene: .
clone size: many
CDR3 length: 16
CDR3 protein: CASSLPGSDKGNEQFF
CDR3 DNA: TGTGCCAGCAGTTTACCCGGGTCGGATAAGGGAAATGAGCAGTTCTTC

J gene: TRBJ2-1
V gene: TRBV13
D gene: .
clone size: .
CDR3 length: 13
CDR3 protein: CASSLGQGYEQFF
CDR3 DNA: TGTGCCAGCAGCTTAGGACAGGGATATGAGCAGTTCTTC

J gene: TRBJ2-5
V gene: TRBV28
D gene: .
clone size: many
CDR3 length: 15
CDR3 protein: CASSFSRVNKETQYF
CDR3 DNA: TGTGCCAGCAGTTTTAGCAGGGTCAACAAAGAGACCCAGTACTTC

J gene: TRBJ2-7
V gene: TRBV30
D gene: TRBD1
clone size: many
CDR3 length: 13
CDR3 protein: CAWRGQGTYEQYF
CDR3 DNA: TGTGCCTGGAGGGGACAGGGGACCTACGAGCAGTACTTC

J gene: TRBJ1-1
V gene: TRBV30
D gene: .
clone size: many
CDR3 length: 13
CDR3 protein: CAQSGGAGTEAFF
CDR3 DNA: TGTGCCCAAAGTGGGGGCGCGGGCACTGAAGCTTTCTTT

J gene: TRBJ2-1
V gene: TRBV7-8
D gene: .
clone size: many
CDR3 length: 14
CDR3 protein: CASSLLWGRNEQFF
CDR3 DNA: TGTGCCAGCAGCTTACTGTGGGGACGTAATGAGCAGTTCTTC

J gene: TRBJ1-5
V gene: TRBV7-9
D gene: .
clone size: many
CDR3 length: 12
CDR3 protein: CASSLTDQPQHF
CDR3 DNA: TGTGCCAGCAGCTTAACAGATCAGCCCCAGCATTTT

J gene: TRBJ2-1
V gene: TRBV29-1
D gene: .
clone size: few
CDR3 length: 10
CDR3 protein: CSVDMSEQFF
CDR3 DNA: TGCAGCGTTGACATGTCAGAGCAGTTCTTC

J gene: TRBJ2-2
V gene: TRBV28
D gene: .
clone size: many
CDR3 length: 11
CDR3 protein: CASTHTGELFF
CDR3 DNA: TGTGCCAGTACGCACACCGGGGAGCTGTTTTTT

J gene: TRBJ1-1
V gene: TRBV18
D gene: .
clone size: many
CDR3 length: 13
CDR3 protein: CASSGDRYTEAFF
CDR3 DNA: TGTGCCAGCTCAGGCGACCGTTACACTGAAGCTTTCTTT

J gene: TRBJ2-1
V gene: TRBV2
D gene: TRBD2
clone size: few
CDR3 length: 14
CDR3 protein: CASGGLAGGNEQFF
CDR3 DNA: TGTGCCAGCGGGGGACTAGCGGGTGGCAATGAGCAGTTCTTC

J gene: TRBJ2-7
V gene: TRBV29-1
D gene: .
clone size: many
CDR3 length: 11
CDR3 protein: CSVSGVHEQYF
CDR3 DNA: TGCAGCGTGTCGGGGGTACACGAGCAGTACTTC

J gene: TRBJ2-1
V gene: TRBV7-9
D gene: TRBD2
clone size: many
CDR3 length: 18
CDR3 protein: CASSLGASGRASYNEQFF
CDR3 DNA: TGTGCCAGCAGCTTAGGTGCTAGCGGGAGGGCCAGCTACAATGAGCAGTTCTTC

J gene: TRBJ2-1
V gene: TRBV19
D gene: TRBD2
clone size: many
CDR3 length: 15
CDR3 protein: CASRSGGTVYNEQFF
CDR3 DNA: TGTGCCAGTAGATCGGGGGGAACTGTCTACAATGAGCAGTTCTTC